This entry lists 5 T cell receptor beta chains sequenced from one sample in a study of CD4+ T cells in melanoma. Measured with immunoSEQ multiplex PCR; TCRdb has only the in-frame clones, and not every one. The sample shows about 13,000 clones, about 74% of them seen only once. Sequencing was performed on cells from a culture (not recorded whether cultured in vitro). These receptors all stem from a human donor with melanoma.

The rearrangement joins TRBV28 to TRBJ2-4; perhaps TRBD2 as D (6 bases). This CDR3 is built from 14 residues. CDR1 and CDR2 from the germline V gene are MDHEN and SYDVKM. Deletions cut 5 bases from V and 4 bases from J, with 12 bases between. The DNA for the CDR3 is TGTGCCAGCAGTATTAGCGGCACAAAAAACATTCAGTACTTC. Protein sequence: CASSISGTKNIQYF. The full variable domain, with the rest looked up from reference TRBV28 and TRBJ2-4, is DVKVTQSSRYLVKRTGEKVFLECVQDMDHENMFWYRQDPGLGLRLIYFSYDVKMKEKGDIPEGYSVSREKKERFSLILESASTNQTSMYLCASSISGTKNIQYFGAGTRLSVL.

This clone came up a few times. The gene calls are TRBV4-1 and TRBJ2-7; 7 bases are a match to TRBD2. This CDR3 comprises 17 residues. Germline V lookup: CDR1 MGHRA, CDR2 YSYEKL. V was pared by 4 bases and J by 2 bases, with 14 bases of the junction left unmatched. The CDR3 protein is CASSREMGGGVTYEQYF. In DNA, the CDR3 is TGCGCCAGCAGCCGCGAGATGGGTGGGGGGGTTACCTACGAGCAGTACTTC.

The rearrangement uses TRBV5-5 and TRBJ2-1; TRBD2 matches 12 bases. The CDR3 covers 17 residues. Per the germline V gene, CDR1 is SGHKS and CDR2 is YYEKEE (reference sequence). The V segment lost 1 base and the J segment 9 bases; nucleotides outside the gene matches: 11. The CDR3 DNA reads as TGTGCCAGCAGCTTGCTCGGCTCGCTAGCGGGGGGGCGTGAGCAGTTCTTC. Translating it yields CASSLLGSLAGGREQFF.

The chain carries TRBV7-3 and TRBJ2-2, with a possible D match to TRBD2 (5 bases). The germline gives CDR1 SGHTA, CDR2 FQGTGA. The CDR3 covers 12 residues. V was pared by 5 bases and J by 5 bases, with 6 bases between. The CDR3 spells CASSRDTGELFF. CDR3 DNA sequence: TGTGCCAGCAGCCGGGATACCGGGGAGCTGTTTTTT.

The V gene is TRBV7-3, the J gene TRBJ2-3; D may be TRBD1 or TRBD2 (5 bases each). The CDR3 covers 13 residues. Trimming removed 2 bases from V and 6 bases from J, with 9 bases in between. Per germline, CDR1 SGHTA and CDR2 FQGTGA. The CDR3 nucleotides are TGTGCCAGCAGCTTAGACGGGGCGGATACGCAGTATTTT. Its protein is CASSLDGADTQYF.